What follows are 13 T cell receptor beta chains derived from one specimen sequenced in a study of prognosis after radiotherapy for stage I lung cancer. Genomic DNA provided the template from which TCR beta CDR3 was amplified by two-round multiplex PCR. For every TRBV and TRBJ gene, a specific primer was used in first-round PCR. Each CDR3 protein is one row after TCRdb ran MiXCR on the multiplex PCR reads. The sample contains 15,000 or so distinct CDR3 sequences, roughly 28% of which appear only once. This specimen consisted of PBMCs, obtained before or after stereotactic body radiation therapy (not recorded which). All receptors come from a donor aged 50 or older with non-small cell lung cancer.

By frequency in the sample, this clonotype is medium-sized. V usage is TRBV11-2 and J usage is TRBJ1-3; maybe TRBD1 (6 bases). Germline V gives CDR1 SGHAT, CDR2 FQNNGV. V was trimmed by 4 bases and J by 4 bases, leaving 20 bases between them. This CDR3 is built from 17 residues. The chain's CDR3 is CASSSLGQRRGGNTIYF. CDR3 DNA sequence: TGTGCCAGCAGCTCCCTTGGACAGCGAAGAGGGGGAAACACCATATATTTT.

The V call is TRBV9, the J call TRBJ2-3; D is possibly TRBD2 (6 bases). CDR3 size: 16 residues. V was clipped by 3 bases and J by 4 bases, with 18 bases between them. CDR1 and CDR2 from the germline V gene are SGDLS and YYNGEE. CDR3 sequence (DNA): TGTGCCAGCAGCGGAAGACTAGGAGGCGGCCCAGATACGCAGTATTTT. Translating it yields CASSGRLGGGPDTQYF. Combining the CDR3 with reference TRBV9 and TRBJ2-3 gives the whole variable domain DSGVTQTPKHLITATGQRVTLRCSPRSGDLSVYWYQQSLDQGLQFLIQYYNGEERAKGNILERFSAQQFPDLHSELNLSSLELGDSALYFCASSGRLGGGPDTQYFGPGTRLTVL.

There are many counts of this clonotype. CDR3 loop: CATSGTRATGELFF. The DNA for the CDR3 is TGTGCCACCAGCGGGACTAGGGCCACCGGGGAGCTGTTTTTT. V and J are TRBV24-1 and TRBJ2-2, with 8 bases identical to TRBD2. The V and J ends lost 7 bases and 4 bases, in that order; junction bases with no gene match: 4. The germline V gene encodes CDR1 KGHDR and CDR2 SFDVKD. The CDR3 contains 14 residues.

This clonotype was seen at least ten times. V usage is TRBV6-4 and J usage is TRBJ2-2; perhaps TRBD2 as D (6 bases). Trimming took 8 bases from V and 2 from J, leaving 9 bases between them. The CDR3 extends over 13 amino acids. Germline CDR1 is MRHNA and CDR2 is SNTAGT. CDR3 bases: TGTGCCAGCGGGGACTTCAACACCGGGGAGCTGTTTTTT. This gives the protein CASGDFNTGELFF.

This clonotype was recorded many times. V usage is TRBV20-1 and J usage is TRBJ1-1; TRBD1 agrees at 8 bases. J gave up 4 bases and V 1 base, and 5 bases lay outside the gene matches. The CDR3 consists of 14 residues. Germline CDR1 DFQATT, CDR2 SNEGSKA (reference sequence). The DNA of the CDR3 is TGCAGTGCTAGAGTTGCAGGGGGCTCCACTGAAGCTTTCTTT. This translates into CSARVAGGSTEAFF.

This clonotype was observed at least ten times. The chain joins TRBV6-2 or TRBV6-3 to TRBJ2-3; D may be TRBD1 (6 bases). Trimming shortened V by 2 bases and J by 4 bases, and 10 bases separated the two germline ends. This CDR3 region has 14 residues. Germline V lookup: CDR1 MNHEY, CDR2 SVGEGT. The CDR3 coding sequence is TGTGCCAGCAGTTACGACAGGCTATCAGATACGCAGTATTTT. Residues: CASSYDRLSDTQYF.

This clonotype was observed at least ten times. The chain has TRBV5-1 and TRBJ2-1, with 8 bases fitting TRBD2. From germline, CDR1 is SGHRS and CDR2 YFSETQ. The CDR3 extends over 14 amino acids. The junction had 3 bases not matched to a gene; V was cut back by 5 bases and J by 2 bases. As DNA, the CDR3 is TGCGCCAGCAGACTAGCGGAACCCTACAATGAGCAGTTCTTC. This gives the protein CASRLAEPYNEQFF.

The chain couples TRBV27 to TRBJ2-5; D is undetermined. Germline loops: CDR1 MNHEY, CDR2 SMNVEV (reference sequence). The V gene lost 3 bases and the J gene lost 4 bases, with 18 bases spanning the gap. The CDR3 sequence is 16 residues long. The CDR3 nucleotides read TGTGCCAGCAGTTTCTGTTGGGCCTCTGCGCGAGAGACCCAGTACTTC. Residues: CASSFCWASARETQYF.

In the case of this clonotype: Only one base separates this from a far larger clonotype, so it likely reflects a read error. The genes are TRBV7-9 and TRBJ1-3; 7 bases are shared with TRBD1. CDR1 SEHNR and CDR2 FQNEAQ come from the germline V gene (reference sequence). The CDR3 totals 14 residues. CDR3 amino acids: CASSMTGSGNTTYF. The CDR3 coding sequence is TGTGCCAGCAGTATGACAGGGTCTGGAAACACCACATATTTT.

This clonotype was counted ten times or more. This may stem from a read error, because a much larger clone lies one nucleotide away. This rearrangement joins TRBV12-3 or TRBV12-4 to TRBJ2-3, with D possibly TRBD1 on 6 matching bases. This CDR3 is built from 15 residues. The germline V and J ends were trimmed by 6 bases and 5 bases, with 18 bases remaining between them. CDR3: CASSPEGHRIDTQYF. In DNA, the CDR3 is TGTGCCAGCAGCCCAGAGGGACACAGGATAGATACGCAGTATTTT.

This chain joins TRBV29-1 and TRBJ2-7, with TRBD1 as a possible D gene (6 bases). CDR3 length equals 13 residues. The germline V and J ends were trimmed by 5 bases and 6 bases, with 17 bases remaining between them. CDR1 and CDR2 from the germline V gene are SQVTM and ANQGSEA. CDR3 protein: CSVLAQGGGEQYF. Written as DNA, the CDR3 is TGCAGCGTTTTAGCACAGGGTGGCGGCGAGCAGTACTTC.

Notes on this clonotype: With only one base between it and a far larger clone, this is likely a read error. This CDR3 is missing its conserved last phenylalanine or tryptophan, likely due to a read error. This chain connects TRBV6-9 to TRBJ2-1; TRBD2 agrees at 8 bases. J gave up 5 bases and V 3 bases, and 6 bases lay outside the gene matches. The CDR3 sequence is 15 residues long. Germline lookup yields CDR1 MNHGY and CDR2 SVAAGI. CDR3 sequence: CASSYSRGGNNEQFL. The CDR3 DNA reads TGTGCCAGCAGTTACTCCCGGGGGGGGAACAATGAGCAGTTCCTC.

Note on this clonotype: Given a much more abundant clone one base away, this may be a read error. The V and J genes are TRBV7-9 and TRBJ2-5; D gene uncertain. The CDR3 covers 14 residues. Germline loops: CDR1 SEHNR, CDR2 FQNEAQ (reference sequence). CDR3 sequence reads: CASSLVSGLENQYF. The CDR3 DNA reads TGTGCCAGCAGCTTAGTCTCCGGCCTAGAGAACCAGTACTTC. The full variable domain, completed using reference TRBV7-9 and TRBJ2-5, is DTGVSQNPRHKITKRGQNVTFRCDPISEHNRLYWYRQTLGQGPEFLTYFQNEAQLEKSRLLSDRFSAERPKGSFSTLEIQRTEQGDSAMYLCASSLVSGLENQYFGPGTRLLVL.